This is a list of T cell receptor beta chains from one sample in a study of early T cells in non-severe SARS-CoV-2 infection. TCRdb re-analysed the 5' RACE reads in MiXCR, keeping a single row per CDR3 protein. Among about 61,000 distinct CDR3 sequences listed, about a tenth were seen once. Sequencing used whole blood. The receptors shown here come from an adult who was a healthcare worker with PCR-confirmed SARS-CoV-2 infection or an uninfected control (not recorded which). The CDR3 runs from the conserved cysteine through the conserved F or W. D genes are given only for firm matches. Not every row has a clone size; where given, it reads once, few, many or a size class.

>many|TRBD1|TRBV19|TRBJ2-3
TGTGCCAGTAGTATAGATGAGGGGGCGAATACGCAGTATTTT
CASSIDEGANTQYF
>many|TRBD1|TRBV19|TRBJ1-1
TGTGCCAGTCGGACAGGGAATGAAGCTTTCTTT
CASRTGNEAFF
>-|TRBD2|TRBV24-1|TRBJ2-3
TGTGCCACCAGTGAAACGGGGGGGGAGAAGGATACGCAGTATTTT
CATSETGGEKDTQYF
>many|-|TRBV11-2|TRBJ2-6
TGTGCCAGCAGAATAACTGGGGCCAACGTCCTGACTTTC
CASRITGANVLTF
>-|-|TRBV7-9|TRBJ1-2
TGTGCCAGCAGCTACGACAGATATGGCTACACCTTC
CASSYDRYGYTF
>many|-|TRBV6-2/TRBV6-3|TRBJ2-1
TGTGCCAGCATCAGGGCTGCTGGCGTCGGGGTGGACAATGAGCAGTTCTTC
CASIRAAGVGVDNEQFF
>-|TRBD2|TRBV29-1|TRBJ2-5
TGCAGCGCTGGACTAGCGGGGGCCGGGGAGACCCAGTACTTC
CSAGLAGAGETQYF
>many|TRBD2|TRBV10-3|TRBJ2-7
TGTGCCATCAGTGAGCCCGGACTAGCGGGGGGGGCGACGTCCCCGTACTTC
CAISEPGLAGGATSPYF
>-|-|TRBV7-2|TRBJ1-1
TGTGCCAGCAGCTTAATTAGGGGCAGGGAGCATGGTGAAGCTTTCTTT
CASSLIRGREHGEAFF
>many|-|TRBV5-6|TRBJ2-5
TGTGCCAGCAGTTCCGGGAGCAGGATGGAGACCCAGTACTTC
CASSSGSRMETQYF
>few|-|TRBV6-5|TRBJ1-1
TGTGCCACCGTCCGACCGGGCAACACTGAAGCTTTCTTT
CATVRPGNTEAFF
>many|TRBD1|TRBV13|TRBJ2-5
TGTGCCAGCAGCCACCGACAGGGGCGGGGAGAGACCCAGTACTTC
CASSHRQGRGETQYF